This TCR beta chain derives from a study of T-cell reconstitution after alpha-beta-depleted transplantation in children. Study-wide points: The study reportedly traced alpha-beta T cells about two months after transplant to several hundred expanded graft clones. Surviving recipient T cells and thymic progenitors produced the high day-60 TCRbeta diversity seen in some patients. Most T-cell counts and diversity one year after the transplant came from T cells that were newly produced.

CDR3 size: 15 residues. Germline loops: CDR1 LGHNA, CDR2 YNFKEQ. The J segment lost 8 bases and the V segment lost 4 bases, leaving 10 bases of the junction unmatched. Only a few counts were recorded for this clonotype. Its antigen is undetermined. Preparation of the TCRbeta library was carried out with unique molecular identifiers. From the PCR reads, TCRdb called clonotypes with MiXCR, one entry per CDR3 protein. This sample has around 580,000 distinct CDR3 sequences, with 27% found just once. The chain uses TRBV4-2 and TRBJ2-1; TRBD2 matches 8 bases. The sample consisted of PBMCs, taken before TCRalphabeta/CD19-depleted stem cell transplant. This receptor was identified in a boy under two years old with Wiskott-Aldrich syndrome, due to receive a stem cell transplant. The CDR3 here is CASSPQRERLYEQFF. The CDR3 region has the DNA TGTGCCAGCAGCCCCCAGCGGGAGAGGTTATATGAGCAGTTCTTC.